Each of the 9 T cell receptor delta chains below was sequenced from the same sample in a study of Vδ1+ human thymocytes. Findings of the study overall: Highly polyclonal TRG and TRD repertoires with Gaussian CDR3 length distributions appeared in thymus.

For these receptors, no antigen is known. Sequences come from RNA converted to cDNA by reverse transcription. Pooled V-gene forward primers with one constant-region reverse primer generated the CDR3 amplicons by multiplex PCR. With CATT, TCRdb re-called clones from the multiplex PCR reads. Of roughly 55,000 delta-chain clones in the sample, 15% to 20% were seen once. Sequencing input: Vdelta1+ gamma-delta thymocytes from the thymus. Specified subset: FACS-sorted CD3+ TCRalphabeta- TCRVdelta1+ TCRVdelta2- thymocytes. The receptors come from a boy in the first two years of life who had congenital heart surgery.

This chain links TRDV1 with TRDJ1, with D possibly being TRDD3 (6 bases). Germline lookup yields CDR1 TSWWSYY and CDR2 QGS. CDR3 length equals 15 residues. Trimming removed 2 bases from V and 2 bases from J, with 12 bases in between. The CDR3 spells CALGEEWGPTDKLIF. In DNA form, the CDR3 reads TGTGCTCTTGGGGAAGAGTGGGGGCCTACCGATAAACTCATCTTT.

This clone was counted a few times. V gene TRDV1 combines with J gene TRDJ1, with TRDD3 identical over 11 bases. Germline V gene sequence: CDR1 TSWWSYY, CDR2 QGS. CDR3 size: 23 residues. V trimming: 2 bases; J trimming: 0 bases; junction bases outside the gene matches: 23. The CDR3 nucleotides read TGTGCTCTTGGGGAATGCCCCATTTCCCTTCCACTGGGGGATAAGGGGCACACCGATAAACTCATCTTT. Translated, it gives CALGECPISLPLGDKGHTDKLIF.

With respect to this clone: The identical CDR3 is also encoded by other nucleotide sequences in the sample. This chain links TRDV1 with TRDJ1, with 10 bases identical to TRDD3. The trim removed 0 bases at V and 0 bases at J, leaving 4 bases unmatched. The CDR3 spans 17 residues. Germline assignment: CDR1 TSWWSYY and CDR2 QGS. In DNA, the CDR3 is TGTGCTCTTGGGGAACTCCGTACTGGGGGATACACCGATAAACTCATCTTT. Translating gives CALGELRTGGYTDKLIF.

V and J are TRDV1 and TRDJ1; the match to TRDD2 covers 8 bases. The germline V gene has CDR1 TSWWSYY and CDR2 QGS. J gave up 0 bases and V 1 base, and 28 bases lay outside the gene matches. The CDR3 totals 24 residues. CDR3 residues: CALGERSKKLPTRTDLPYTDKLIF. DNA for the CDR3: TGTGCTCTTGGGGAACGGTCTAAAAAGCTTCCTACCCGTACTGACCTCCCGTACACCGATAAACTCATCTTT.

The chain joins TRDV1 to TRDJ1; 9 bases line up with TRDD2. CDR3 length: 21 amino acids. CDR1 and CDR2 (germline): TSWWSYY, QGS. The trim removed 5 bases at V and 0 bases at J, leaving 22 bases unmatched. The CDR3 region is CALGMGPSYTSWGLYTDKLIF. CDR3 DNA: TGTGCTCTTGGGATGGGGCCTTCCTACACATCCTGGGGGTTGTACACCGATAAACTCATCTTT.

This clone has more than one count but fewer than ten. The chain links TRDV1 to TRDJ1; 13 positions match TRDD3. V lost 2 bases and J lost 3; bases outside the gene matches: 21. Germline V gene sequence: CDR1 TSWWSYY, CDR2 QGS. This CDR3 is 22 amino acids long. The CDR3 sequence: CALGELSLPTIHTGGYADKLIF. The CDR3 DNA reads TGTGCTCTTGGGGAATTAAGCCTTCCTACAATCCATACTGGGGGATACGCCGATAAACTCATCTTT.

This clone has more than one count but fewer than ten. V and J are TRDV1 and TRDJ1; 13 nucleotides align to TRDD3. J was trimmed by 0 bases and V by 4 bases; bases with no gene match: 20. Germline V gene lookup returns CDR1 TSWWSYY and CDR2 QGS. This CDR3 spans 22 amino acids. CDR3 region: CALGGLPQVYWGIRVYTDKLIF. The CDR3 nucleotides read TGTGCTCTTGGGGGCCTTCCCCAAGTGTACTGGGGGATACGCGTGTACACCGATAAACTCATCTTT.

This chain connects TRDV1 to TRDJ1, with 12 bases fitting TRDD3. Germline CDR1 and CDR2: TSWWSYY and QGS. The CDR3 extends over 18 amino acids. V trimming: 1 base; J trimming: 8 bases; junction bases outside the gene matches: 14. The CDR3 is CALGEHRSLWGIRGKLIF. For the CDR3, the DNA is TGTGCTCTTGGGGAACACCGCTCCCTCTGGGGGATACGGGGCAAACTCATCTTT.

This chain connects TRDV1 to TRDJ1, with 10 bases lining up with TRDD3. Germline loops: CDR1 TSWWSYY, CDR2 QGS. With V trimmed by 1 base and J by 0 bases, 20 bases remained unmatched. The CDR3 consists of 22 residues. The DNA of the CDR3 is TGTGCTCTTGGGGAACAGTCGCTACACATGGTACTGGGGGATCCTTACACCGATAAACTCATCTTT. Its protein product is CALGEQSLHMVLGDPYTDKLIF.